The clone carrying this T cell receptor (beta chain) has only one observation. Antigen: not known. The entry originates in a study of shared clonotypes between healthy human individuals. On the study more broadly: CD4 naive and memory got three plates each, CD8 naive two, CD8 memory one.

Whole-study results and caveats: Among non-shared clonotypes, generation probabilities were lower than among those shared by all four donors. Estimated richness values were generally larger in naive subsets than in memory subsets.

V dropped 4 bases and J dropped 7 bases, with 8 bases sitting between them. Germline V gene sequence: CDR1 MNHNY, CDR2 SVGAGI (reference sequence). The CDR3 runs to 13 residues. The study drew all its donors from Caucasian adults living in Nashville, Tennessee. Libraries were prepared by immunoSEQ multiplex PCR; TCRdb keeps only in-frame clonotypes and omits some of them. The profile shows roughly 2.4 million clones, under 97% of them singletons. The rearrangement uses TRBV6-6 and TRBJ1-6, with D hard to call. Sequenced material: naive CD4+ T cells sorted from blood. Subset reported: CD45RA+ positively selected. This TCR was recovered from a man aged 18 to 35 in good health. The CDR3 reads CASSSGLNSPLHF. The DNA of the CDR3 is TGTGCCAGCAGTTCCGGACTAAATTCACCCCTCCACTTT.